This T cell receptor beta chain was observed in a study of T cell responses to AZD1222 COVID-19 vaccine. General study points: Females outnumbered males among donors, who were mostly white British; clonal diversity was possibly underestimated.

TCRdb's table, derived via immunoSEQ multiplex PCR, lists solely in-frame clones and lacks some. The sample yields approximately 70,000 clones, 80% seen once. A note on this clone: Antigen unknown.

Unmatched junction bases numbered 6, after V lost 4 bases and J lost 0 bases. This CDR3 is built from 15 residues. The germline V gene encodes CDR1 MDHEN and CDR2 SYDVKM. The sample here was peripheral blood, taken 28 days after the second AZD1222 dose. The TCR originated in an adult who received the AZD1222 COVID-19 vaccine. The rearrangement uses TRBV28 and TRBJ2-7, with 7 bases matching TRBD1. The CDR3 here is CASSSGQDFSYEQYF. The DNA of the CDR3 is TGTGCCAGCAGTTCCGGACAGGACTTCTCCTACGAGCAGTACTTC.